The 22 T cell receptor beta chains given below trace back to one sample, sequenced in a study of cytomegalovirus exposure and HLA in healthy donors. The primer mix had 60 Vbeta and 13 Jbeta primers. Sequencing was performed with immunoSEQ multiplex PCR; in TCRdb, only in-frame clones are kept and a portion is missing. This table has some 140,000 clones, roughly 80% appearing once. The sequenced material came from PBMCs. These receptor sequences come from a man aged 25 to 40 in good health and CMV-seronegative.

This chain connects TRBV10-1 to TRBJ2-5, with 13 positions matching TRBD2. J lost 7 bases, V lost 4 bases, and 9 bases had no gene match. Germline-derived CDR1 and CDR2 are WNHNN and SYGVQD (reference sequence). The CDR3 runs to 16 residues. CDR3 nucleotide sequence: TGCGCCAGCAGTGGGCCCCCGGGACTAGCGGGAACGACCCAGTACTTC. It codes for CASSGPPGLAGTTQYF.

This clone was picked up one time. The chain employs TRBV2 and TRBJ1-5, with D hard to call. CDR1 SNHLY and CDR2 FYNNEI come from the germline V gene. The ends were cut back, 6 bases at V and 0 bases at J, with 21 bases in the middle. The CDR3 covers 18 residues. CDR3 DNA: TGTGCCAGCAGCCCTGGGCCCCCGGTCGGTTATAGCAATCAGCCCCAGCATTTT. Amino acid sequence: CASSPGPPVGYSNQPQHF.

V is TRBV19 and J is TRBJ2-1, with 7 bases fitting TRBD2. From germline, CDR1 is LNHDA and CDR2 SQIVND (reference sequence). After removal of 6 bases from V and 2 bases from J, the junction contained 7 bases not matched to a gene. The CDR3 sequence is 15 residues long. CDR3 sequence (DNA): TGTGCCAGTAGCCCTACTAGCGAACCCTACAATGAGCAGTTCTTC. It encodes CASSPTSEPYNEQFF.

CDR3 sequence reads: CASSYLTGGMNTEAFF. The CDR3 nucleotides are TGTGCCAGCAGTTATTTGACAGGGGGGATGAACACTGAAGCTTTCTTT. The rearrangement joins TRBV6-5 to TRBJ1-1, with 9 bases matching TRBD1. The CDR3 covers 16 residues. V gave up 3 bases and J gave up 0 bases; unmatched junction bases: 5. Germline V CDR1 and CDR2: MNHEY, SVGAGI.

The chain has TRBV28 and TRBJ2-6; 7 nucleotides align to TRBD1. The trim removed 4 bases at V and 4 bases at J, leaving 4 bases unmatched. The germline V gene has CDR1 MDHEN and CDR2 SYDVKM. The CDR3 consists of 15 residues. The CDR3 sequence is CASSSTGSGANVLTF. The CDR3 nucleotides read TGTGCCAGCAGTTCGACAGGGTCCGGGGCCAACGTCCTGACTTTC.

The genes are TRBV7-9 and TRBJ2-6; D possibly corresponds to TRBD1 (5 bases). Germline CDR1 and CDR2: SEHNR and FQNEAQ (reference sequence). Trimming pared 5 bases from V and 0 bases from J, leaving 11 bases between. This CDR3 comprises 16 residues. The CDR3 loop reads CASSRDQGSGANVLTF. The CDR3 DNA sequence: TGTGCCAGCAGCCGAGATCAGGGCTCTGGGGCCAACGTCCTGACTTTC.

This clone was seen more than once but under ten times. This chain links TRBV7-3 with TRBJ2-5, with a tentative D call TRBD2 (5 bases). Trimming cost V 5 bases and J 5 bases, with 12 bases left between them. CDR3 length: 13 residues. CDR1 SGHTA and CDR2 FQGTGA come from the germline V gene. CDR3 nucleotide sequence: TGTGCCAGCAGCCCAGTGGCGGGTGAGACCCAGTACTTC. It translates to CASSPVAGETQYF.

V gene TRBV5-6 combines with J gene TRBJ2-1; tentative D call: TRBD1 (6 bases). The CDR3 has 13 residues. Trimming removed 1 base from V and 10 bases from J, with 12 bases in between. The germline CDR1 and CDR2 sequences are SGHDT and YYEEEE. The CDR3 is CASSLRDRLEQFF. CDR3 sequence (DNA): TGTGCCAGCAGCTTGAGAGACAGGCTGGAGCAGTTCTTC.

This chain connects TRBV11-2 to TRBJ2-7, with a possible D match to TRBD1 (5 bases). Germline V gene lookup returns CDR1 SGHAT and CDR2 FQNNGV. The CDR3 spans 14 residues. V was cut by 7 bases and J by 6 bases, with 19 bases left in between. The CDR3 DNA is TGTGCCAGCAAGCAGGGAACGGGCCATGGCGAGCAGTACTTC. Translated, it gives CASKQGTGHGEQYF. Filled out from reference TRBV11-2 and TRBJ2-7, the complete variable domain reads EAGVAQSPRYKIIEKRQSVAFWCNPISGHATLYWYQQILGQGPKLLIQFQNNGVVDDSQLPKDRFSAERLKGVDSTLKIQPAKLEDSAVYLCASKQGTGHGEQYFGPGTRLTVT.

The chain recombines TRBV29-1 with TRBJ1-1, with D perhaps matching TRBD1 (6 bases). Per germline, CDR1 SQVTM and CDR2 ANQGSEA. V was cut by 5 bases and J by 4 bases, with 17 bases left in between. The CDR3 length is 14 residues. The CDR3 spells CSVNFRGLGTEAFF. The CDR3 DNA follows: TGCAGCGTTAACTTCAGGGGTCTGGGCACTGAAGCTTTCTTT.

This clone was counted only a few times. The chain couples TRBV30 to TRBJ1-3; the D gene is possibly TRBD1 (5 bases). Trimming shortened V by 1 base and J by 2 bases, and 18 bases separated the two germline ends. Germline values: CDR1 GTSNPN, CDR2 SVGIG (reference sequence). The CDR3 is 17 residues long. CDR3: CAWSAGGLPAAGNTIYF. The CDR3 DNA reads TGTGCCTGGAGTGCGGGGGGACTGCCGGCAGCTGGAAACACCATATATTTT.

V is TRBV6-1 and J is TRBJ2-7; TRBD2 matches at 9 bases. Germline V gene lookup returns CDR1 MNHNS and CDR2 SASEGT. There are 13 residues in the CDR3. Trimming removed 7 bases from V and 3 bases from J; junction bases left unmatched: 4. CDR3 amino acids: CASIEAGGYEQYF. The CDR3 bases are TGTGCCAGCATCGAAGCGGGAGGCTACGAGCAGTACTTC.

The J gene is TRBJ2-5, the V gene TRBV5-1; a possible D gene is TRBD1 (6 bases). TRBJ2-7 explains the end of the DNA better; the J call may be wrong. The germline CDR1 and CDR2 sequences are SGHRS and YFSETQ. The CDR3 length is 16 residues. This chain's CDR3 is CASSLGYTGSSYEQYF. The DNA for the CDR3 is TGCGCCAGCAGCTTGGGCTATACAGGGAGCTCCTACGAGCAGTACTTC.

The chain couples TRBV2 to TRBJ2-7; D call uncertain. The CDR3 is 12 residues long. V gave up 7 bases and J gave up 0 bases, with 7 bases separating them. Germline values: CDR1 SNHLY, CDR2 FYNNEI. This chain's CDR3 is CASTDSSYEQYF. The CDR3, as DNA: TGTGCCAGCACCGATAGCTCCTACGAGCAGTACTTC. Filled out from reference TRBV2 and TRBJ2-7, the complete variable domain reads EPEVTQTPSHQVTQMGQEVILRCVPISNHLYFYWYRQILGQKVEFLVSFYNNEISEKSEIFDDQFSVERPDGSNFTLKIRSTKLEDSAMYFCASTDSSYEQYFGPGTRLTVT.

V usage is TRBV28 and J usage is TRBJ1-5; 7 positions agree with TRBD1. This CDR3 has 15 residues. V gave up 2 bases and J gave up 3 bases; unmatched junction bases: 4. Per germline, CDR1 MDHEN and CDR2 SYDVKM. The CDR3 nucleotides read TGTGCCAGCAGTTTACAGGGGGGTTCCAATCAGCCCCAGCATTTT. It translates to CASSLQGGSNQPQHF.

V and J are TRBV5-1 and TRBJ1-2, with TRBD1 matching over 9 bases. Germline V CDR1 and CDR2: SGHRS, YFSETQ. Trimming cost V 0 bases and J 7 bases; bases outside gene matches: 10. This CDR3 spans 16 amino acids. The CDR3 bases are TGCGCCAGCAGCTTGGGCATATACAGGGGGCGTTTTGGCTACACCTTC. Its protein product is CASSLGIYRGRFGYTF.

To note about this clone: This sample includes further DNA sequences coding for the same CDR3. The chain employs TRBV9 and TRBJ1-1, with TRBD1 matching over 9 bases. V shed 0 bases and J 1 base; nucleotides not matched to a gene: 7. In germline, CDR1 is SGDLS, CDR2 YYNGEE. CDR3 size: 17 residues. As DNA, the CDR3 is TGTGCCAGCAGCGTAGGTGCGGGACAGGGAACGAACACTGAAGCTTTCTTT. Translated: CASSVGAGQGTNTEAFF.

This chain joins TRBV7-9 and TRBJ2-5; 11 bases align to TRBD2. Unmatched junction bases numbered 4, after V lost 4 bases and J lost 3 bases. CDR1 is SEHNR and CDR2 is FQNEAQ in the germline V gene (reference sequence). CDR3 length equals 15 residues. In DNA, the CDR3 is TGTGCCAGCAGCTGGAGGGGACTAGCGGAAGAGACCCAGTACTTC. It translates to CASSWRGLAEETQYF.

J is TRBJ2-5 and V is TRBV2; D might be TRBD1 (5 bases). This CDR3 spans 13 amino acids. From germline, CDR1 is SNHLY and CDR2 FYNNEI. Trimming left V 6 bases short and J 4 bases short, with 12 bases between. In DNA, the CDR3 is TGTGCCAGCAGGGTGGACATAGGAGAGACCCAGTACTTC. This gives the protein CASRVDIGETQYF.

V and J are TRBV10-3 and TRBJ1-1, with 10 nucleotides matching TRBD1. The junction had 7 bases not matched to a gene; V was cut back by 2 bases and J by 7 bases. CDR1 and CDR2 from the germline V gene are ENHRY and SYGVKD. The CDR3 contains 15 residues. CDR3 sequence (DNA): TGTGCCATCAGTGAGAGAGGGACAGGGGAGTTTGAAGCTTTCTTT. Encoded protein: CAISERGTGEFEAFF.

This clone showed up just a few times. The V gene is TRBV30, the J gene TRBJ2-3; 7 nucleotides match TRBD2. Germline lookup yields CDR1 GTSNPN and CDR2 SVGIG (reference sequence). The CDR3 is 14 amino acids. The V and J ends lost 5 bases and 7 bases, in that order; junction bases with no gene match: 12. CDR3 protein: CAWAGSSGLHTQYF. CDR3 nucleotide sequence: TGTGCCTGGGCAGGGAGTAGCGGGTTACATACGCAGTATTTT.

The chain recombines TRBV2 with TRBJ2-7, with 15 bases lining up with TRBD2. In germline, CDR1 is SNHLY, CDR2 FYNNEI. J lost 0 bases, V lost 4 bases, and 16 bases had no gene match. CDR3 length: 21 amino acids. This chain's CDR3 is CASSAGTPAGTSGRSSYEQYF. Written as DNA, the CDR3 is TGTGCCAGCAGTGCCGGGACACCCGCCGGGACTAGCGGGAGGAGCTCCTACGAGCAGTACTTC.